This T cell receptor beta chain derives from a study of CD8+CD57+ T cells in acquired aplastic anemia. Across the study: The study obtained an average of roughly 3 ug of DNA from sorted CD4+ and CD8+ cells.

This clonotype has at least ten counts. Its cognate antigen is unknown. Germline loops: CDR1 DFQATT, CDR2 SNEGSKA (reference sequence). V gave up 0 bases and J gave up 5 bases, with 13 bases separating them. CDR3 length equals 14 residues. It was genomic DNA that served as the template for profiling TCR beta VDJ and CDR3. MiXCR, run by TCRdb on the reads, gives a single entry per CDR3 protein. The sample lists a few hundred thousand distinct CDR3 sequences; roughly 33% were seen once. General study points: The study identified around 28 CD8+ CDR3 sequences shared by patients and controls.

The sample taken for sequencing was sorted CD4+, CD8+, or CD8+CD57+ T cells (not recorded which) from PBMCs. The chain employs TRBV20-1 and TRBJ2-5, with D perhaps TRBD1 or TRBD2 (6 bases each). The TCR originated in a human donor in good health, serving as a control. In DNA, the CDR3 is TGCAGTGCTAGAGATATGGGGGCGGGGGAGACCCAGTACTTC. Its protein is CSARDMGAGETQYF.